The 15 T cell receptor beta chains below all came from one sample that was sequenced in a study of blood T cell repertoires in COVID-19. The table came from immunoSEQ multiplex PCR; TCRdb's copy has only in-frame clones and leaves some out. The profile covers 79,000 or so clones, with 65% to 90% appearing a single time and roughly a sixth taken by the ten largest. The material sequenced was peripheral blood. These receptors came from a human donor in a cohort sampled during active COVID-19.

Here the CDR3 reads CASSRAQYEQFF. CDR3 nucleotide sequence: TGTGCCAGTAGCCGCGCACAGTATGAGCAGTTCTTC. The V gene is TRBV19, the J gene TRBJ2-1, with unresolved D. Trimming shortened V by 6 bases and J by 8 bases, and 11 bases separated the two germline ends. CDR3 length equals 12 residues. In germline, CDR1 is LNHDA, CDR2 SQIVND (reference sequence).

The genes are TRBV28 and TRBJ1-2; unclear D gene. V lost 1 base, J lost 7 bases, and 7 bases lay in between. The CDR3 length is 12 residues. In germline, CDR1 is MDHEN, CDR2 SYDVKM. The CDR3 DNA reads TGTGCCAGCAGTTTATCGAGCCGTGGCTACACCTTC. Its translation is CASSLSSRGYTF.

The chain uses TRBV30 and TRBJ2-7, with 7 bases aligning to TRBD2. V was clipped by 4 bases and J by 6 bases; unmatched bases: 12. This CDR3 contains 14 residues. The germline CDR1 and CDR2 sequences are GTSNPN and SVGIG (reference sequence). CDR3 residues: CAWTRLANGGEQYF. The CDR3 DNA is TGTGCCTGGACCCGACTAGCTAACGGTGGCGAGCAGTACTTC.

This clone was seen more than once but under ten times. V gene TRBV4-3 combines with J gene TRBJ1-5; tentatively, D is TRBD1 (5 bases). The CDR3 runs to 15 residues. V lost 3 bases to trimming and J lost 2 bases, with 11 bases between them. CDR1 is LGHNA, CDR2 YSLEER, per germline. In DNA, the CDR3 is TGCGCCAGCAGCCAGGCCCCGGGGGGCAATCAGCCCCAGCATTTT. It yields the protein CASSQAPGGNQPQHF.

The rearrangement uses TRBV3-1 (or the pseudogene TRBV3-2) and TRBJ2-3; 8 bases align to TRBD2. This CDR3 contains 17 residues. V gave up 2 bases and J gave up 2 bases; unmatched junction bases: 9. Germline V gives CDR1 LGHDT, CDR2 YNNKEL (reference sequence). In DNA form, the CDR3 reads TGTGCCAGCAGCCAACTGGGGTCGGGAGGGCCCACAGATACGCAGTATTTT. Translating it yields CASSQLGSGGPTDTQYF.

The genes are TRBV20-1 and TRBJ2-5; a possible D gene is TRBD2 (6 bases). This CDR3 comprises 15 residues. Germline V gives CDR1 DFQATT, CDR2 SNEGSKA (reference sequence). Trimming removed 3 bases at V and 0 bases at J, with 14 bases between. The DNA for the CDR3 is TGCAGTGCTAGTTTCGGCGGGAAGTACCAAGAGACCCAGTACTTC. Translated, it gives CSASFGGKYQETQYF.

The V gene is TRBV11-3, the J gene TRBJ2-3; perhaps TRBD1 as D (7 bases). CDR1 is SGHNT, CDR2 YENEEA, per germline. The CDR3 length is 14 residues. The CDR3 sequence is CAYQGGRHQEAQYF. CDR3 in DNA: TGTGCGTATCAGGGGGGCAGGCATCAAGAGGCGCAGTATTTT.

The chain couples TRBV27 to TRBJ2-5; D perhaps matches TRBD1 (7 bases). CDR3 size: 11 residues. CDR1 and CDR2 (germline): MNHEY, SMNVEV (reference sequence). Trimming stripped 6 bases from V and 7 bases from J, with 9 bases between. Written as DNA, the CDR3 is TGTGCCAGCAGGCAGGGGGGGACCCAGTACTTC. It encodes CASRQGGTQYF.

The chain carries TRBV6-5 and TRBJ1-2; D unresolved. Germline V gives CDR1 MNHEY, CDR2 SVGAGI. V lost 2 bases and J 8 bases, leaving 9 bases between the germline ends. The CDR3 is 12 residues long. The CDR3 spells CASSYDGSGYTF. CDR3 DNA sequence: TGTGCCAGCAGTTACGATGGCTCGGGCTACACCTTC.

The chain employs TRBV7-9 and TRBJ1-1, with D unresolved. Trimming removed 6 bases at V and 0 bases at J, with 8 bases between. This CDR3 is built from 13 residues. Looked up from germline, CDR1 is SEHNR and CDR2 is FQNEAQ (reference sequence). The DNA of the CDR3 is TGTGCCAGCAGTAACGACTTGAACACTGAAGCTTTCTTT. Its protein product is CASSNDLNTEAFF.

The V and J genes are TRBV6-5 and TRBJ2-4; 7 bases line up with TRBD1. This CDR3 is built from 15 residues. Germline CDR1 is MNHEY and CDR2 is SVGAGI. The trim removed 6 bases at V and 3 bases at J, leaving 8 bases unmatched. CDR3 coding DNA: TGTGCCAGCAGCCTACAGGGGTCTGTCAAAAACATTCAGTACTTC. As protein: CASSLQGSVKNIQYF.

This rearrangement joins TRBV19 to TRBJ1-3; D gene uncertain. CDR1 LNHDA and CDR2 SQIVND come from the germline V gene (reference sequence). This CDR3 has 13 residues. V shed 6 bases and J shed 0 bases, with 6 bases lying between them. Here the CDR3 DNA reads TGTGCCAGTAGACAGTTCTCTGGAAACACCATATATTTT. Translated, it gives CASRQFSGNTIYF.

This sequence joins TRBV15 and TRBJ2-2; D perhaps matches TRBD2 (6 bases). From germline, CDR1 is LNHNV and CDR2 YYDKDF (reference sequence). V lost 2 bases, J lost 6 bases, and 7 bases lay in between. This CDR3 is built from 13 residues. For the CDR3, the DNA is TGTGCCACCAGCAGAAGGGAGGCCGGGGAGCTGTTTTTT. Its translation is CATSRREAGELFF.

The rearrangement uses TRBV7-3 and TRBJ1-1, with D unresolved. CDR1 is SGHTA and CDR2 is FQGTGA in the germline V gene. The CDR3 contains 14 residues. Trimming removed 2 bases at V and 2 bases at J, with 9 bases between. The CDR3 region is CASSLYGKNTEAFF. DNA of the CDR3: TGTGCCAGCAGCTTATACGGGAAAAACACTGAAGCTTTCTTT.

V and J are TRBV9 and TRBJ2-2; 9 positions match TRBD1. Germline V gene lookup returns CDR1 SGDLS and CDR2 YYNGEE. The CDR3 is 16 amino acids. V shed 4 bases, J shed 1 base, and the junction held 5 bases outside the gene matches. The CDR3 nucleotides read TGTGCCAGCAGCCCAGGGGGACAGGGGAACACCGGGGAGCTGTTTTTT. It translates to CASSPGGQGNTGELFF. Variable domain in full (rest from reference TRBV9 and TRBJ2-2): DSGVTQTPKHLITATGQRVTLRCSPRSGDLSVYWYQQSLDQGLQFLIQYYNGEERAKGNILERFSAQQFPDLHSELNLSSLELGDSALYFCASSPGGQGNTGELFFGEGSRLTVL.